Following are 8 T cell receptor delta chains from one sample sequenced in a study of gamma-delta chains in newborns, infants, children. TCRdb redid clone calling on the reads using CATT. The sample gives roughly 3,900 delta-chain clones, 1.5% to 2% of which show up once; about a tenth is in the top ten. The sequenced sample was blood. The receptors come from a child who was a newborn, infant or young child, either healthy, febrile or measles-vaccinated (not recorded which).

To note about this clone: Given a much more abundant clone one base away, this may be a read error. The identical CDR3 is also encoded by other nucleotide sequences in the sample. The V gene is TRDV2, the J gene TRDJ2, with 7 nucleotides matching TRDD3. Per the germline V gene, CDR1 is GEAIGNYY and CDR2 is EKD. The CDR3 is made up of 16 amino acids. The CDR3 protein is CACDMLGVALTAQLFF. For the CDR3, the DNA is TGCGCCTGTGACATGCTGGGGGTTGCTTTGACAGCACAACTCTTCTTT.

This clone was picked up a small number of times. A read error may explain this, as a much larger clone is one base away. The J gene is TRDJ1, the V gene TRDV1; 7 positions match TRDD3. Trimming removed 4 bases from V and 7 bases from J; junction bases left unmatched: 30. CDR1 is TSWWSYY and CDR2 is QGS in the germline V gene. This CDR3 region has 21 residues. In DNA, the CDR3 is TGTGCTCTTGGGGGGCCGTTCTGGCCCCGTGGAGTACTGGGGCCGGACGTTAAACTCATCTTT. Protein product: CALGGPFWPRGVLGPDVKLIF.

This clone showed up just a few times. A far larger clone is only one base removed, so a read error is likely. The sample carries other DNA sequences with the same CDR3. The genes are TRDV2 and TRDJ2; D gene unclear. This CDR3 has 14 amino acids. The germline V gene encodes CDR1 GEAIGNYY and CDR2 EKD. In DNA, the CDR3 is TGCGCCTGTGATTCCCCAGCTTTGACAGCACAACTCTTCTTT. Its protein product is CACDSPALTAQLFF.

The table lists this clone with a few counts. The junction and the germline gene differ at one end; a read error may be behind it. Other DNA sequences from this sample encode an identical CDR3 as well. CDR3 residues: CACDTLGIRSWDTRQMFF. For the CDR3, the DNA is TGTGCCTGTGACACGCTGGGGATACGCTCCTGGGACACCCGACAGATGTTCTTC. V usage is TRDV2 and J usage is TRDJ3, with 9 bases that match TRDD3. Germline values: CDR1 GEAIGNYY, CDR2 EKD. This CDR3 spans 18 amino acids.

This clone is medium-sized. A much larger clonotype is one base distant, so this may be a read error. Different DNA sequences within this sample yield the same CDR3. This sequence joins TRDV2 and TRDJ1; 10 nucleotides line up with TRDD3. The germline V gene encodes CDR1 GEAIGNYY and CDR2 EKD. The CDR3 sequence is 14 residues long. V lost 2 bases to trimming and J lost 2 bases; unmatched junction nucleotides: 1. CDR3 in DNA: TGTGCCTGTGACAGACTGGGGGATACCGATAAACTCATCTTT. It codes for CACDRLGDTDKLIF.

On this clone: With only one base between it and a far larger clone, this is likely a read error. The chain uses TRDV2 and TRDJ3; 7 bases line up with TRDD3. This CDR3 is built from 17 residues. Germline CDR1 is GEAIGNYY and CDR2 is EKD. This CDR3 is CAFDVLGSSWDTRQMFF. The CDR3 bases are TGTGCCTTTGACGTACTGGGGAGCTCCTGGGACACCCGACAGATGTTTTTC.

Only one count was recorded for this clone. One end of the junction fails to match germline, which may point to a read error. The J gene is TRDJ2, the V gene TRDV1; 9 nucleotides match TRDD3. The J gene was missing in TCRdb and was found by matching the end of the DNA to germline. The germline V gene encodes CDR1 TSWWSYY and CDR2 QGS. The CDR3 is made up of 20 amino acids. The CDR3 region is CALGELLRPRGILSTAQLFF. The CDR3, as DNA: TGTGCTCTCGGGGAACTACTACGCCCCAGGGGGATACTTTCGACAGCACAACTCTTCTTT.

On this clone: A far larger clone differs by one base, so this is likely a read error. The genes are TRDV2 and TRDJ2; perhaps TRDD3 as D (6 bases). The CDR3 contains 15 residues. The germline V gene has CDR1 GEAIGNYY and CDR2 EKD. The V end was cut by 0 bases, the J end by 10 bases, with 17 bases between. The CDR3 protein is CACDTVGASGGQLFF. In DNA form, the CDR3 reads TGTGCCTGTGACACCGTGGGGGCCTCGGGAGGACAACTCTTCTTT.